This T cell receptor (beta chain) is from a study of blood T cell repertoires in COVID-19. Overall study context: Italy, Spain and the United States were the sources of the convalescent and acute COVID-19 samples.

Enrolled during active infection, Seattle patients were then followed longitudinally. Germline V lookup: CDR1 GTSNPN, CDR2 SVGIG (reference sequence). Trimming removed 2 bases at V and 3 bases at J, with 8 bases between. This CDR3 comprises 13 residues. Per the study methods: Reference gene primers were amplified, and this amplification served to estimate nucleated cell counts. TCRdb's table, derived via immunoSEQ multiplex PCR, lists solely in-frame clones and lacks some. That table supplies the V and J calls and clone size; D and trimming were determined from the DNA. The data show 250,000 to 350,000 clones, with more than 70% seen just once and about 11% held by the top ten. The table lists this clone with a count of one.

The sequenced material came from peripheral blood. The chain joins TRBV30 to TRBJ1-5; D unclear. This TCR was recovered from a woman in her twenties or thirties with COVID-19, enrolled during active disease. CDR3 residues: CAWSPLHNQPQHF. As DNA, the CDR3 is TGTGCCTGGAGTCCACTCCACAATCAGCCCCAGCATTTT.